One and the same sample provided the 3 T cell receptor beta chains below, sequenced in a study of control samples from healthy donors and cancer patients. Profiling relied on immunoSEQ multiplex PCR, and the TCRdb table lists in-frame clones only, not all of them. The table includes about 95,000 clones, around four fifths detected once. The specimen was blood. These TCRs come from a man aged 25 to 45 in good health.

The rearrangement joins TRBV4-2 to TRBJ2-7, with 8 positions matching TRBD2. The CDR3 consists of 14 residues. Germline values: CDR1 LGHNA, CDR2 YNFKEQ. The V and J ends lost 3 bases and 1 base, in that order; junction bases with no gene match: 2. CDR3 coding DNA: TGTGCCAGCAGCCAGGCTAGCGGGTCCTACGAGCAGTACTTC. It yields the protein CASSQASGSYEQYF.

The chain recombines TRBV18 with TRBJ1-5; D remains unclear. The CDR3 sequence is 15 residues long. V lost 3 bases, J lost 2 bases, and 11 bases lay in between. Germline CDR1 and CDR2: KGHSH and LQKENI. CDR3 amino acids: CASSPGDGRNQPQHF. Written as DNA, the CDR3 is TGTGCCAGCTCACCTGGAGACGGGCGCAATCAGCCCCAGCATTTT.

The CDR3 DNA sequence: TGTGCCATCAGCCAAAACCGACAGGGGGCAGGGTCACCCCTCCACTTT. It codes for CAISQNRQGAGSPLHF. V and J are TRBV10-3 and TRBJ1-6; 10 bases fit TRBD1. V gave up 6 bases and J gave up 10 bases; unmatched junction bases: 12. CDR1 and CDR2 (germline): ENHRY, SYGVKD. The CDR3 runs to 16 residues.